Shown below are 26 T cell receptor beta chains from a single sample sequenced in a study of OX40 agonist ivuxolimab in advanced cancers. Method: immunoSEQ multiplex PCR; TCRdb's copy keeps in-frame clones and lacks some. The data hold under 95,000 clones, with about 90% observed a single time. Specimen: CD4+ or CD8+ T cells sorted from blood, collected in a trial of the OX40 agonist ivuxolimab. The receptors stem from an adult with an advanced solid tumor such as melanoma, head and neck, liver or kidney cancer.

This CDR3 is CASSLAGQDFRTDTQYF. CDR3 in DNA: TGTGCCAGCAGCTTGGCCGGTCAGGACTTCCGCACAGATACGCAGTATTTT. The rearrangement joins TRBV5-4 to TRBJ2-3; TRBD2 might be the D (5 bases). Trimming left V 0 bases short and J 1 base short, with 15 bases between. This CDR3 has 17 residues. Germline V gene sequence: CDR1 SGHNT, CDR2 YYREEE (reference sequence).

V is TRBV6-1 and J is TRBJ2-3, with 7 bases fitting TRBD2. Germline-derived CDR1 and CDR2 are MNHNS and SASEGT. The CDR3 totals 15 residues. V was clipped by 3 bases and J by 1 base; unmatched bases: 4. The CDR3 DNA is TGTGCCAGCAGTGAGGGGGGGAGCCGCACAGATACGCAGTATTTT. Translated, it gives CASSEGGSRTDTQYF.

The rearrangement joins TRBV6-5 to TRBJ1-5; 7 bases are shared with TRBD1. The CDR3 runs to 14 residues. J gave up 4 bases and V 4 bases, and 4 bases lay outside the gene matches. Germline loops: CDR1 MNHEY, CDR2 SVGAGI. CDR3 nucleotides: TGTGCCAGCAGTTGGACAGGTCCGAATCAGCCCCAGCATTTT. Protein product: CASSWTGPNQPQHF.

The chain links TRBV5-5 to TRBJ1-2; 11 bases match TRBD1. The CDR3 loop spans 17 amino acids. Per germline, CDR1 SGHKS and CDR2 YYEKEE (reference sequence). J was trimmed by 7 bases and V by 6 bases; bases with no gene match: 17. CDR3: CASIPWATDRGPSGYTF. Written as DNA, the CDR3 is TGTGCCAGCATTCCCTGGGCCACGGACAGGGGGCCAAGTGGCTACACCTTC.

The V gene is TRBV6-5, the J gene TRBJ2-1; perhaps TRBD2 as D (5 bases). V dropped 2 bases and J dropped 2 bases, with 7 bases sitting between them. Looked up from germline, CDR1 is MNHEY and CDR2 is SVGAGI. This CDR3 spans 14 amino acids. The CDR3 DNA follows: TGTGCCAGCAGTTACGAGGGCCCCTACAATGAGCAGTTCTTC. The encoded protein is CASSYEGPYNEQFF.

This sequence joins TRBV18 and TRBJ2-5; TRBD2 aligns across 8 bases. Per germline, CDR1 KGHSH and CDR2 LQKENI. The CDR3 extends over 16 amino acids. V lost 3 bases to trimming and J lost 0 bases; unmatched junction nucleotides: 6. The CDR3 loop reads CASSPFERGYQETQYF. CDR3 nucleotide sequence: TGTGCCAGCTCACCTTTCGAGCGGGGGTACCAAGAGACCCAGTACTTC.

The rearrangement joins TRBV27 to TRBJ2-7; D call uncertain. V lost 4 bases to trimming and J lost 6 bases, with 7 bases between them. The CDR3 is 11 amino acids. Germline assignment: CDR1 MNHEY and CDR2 SMNVEV (reference sequence). The CDR3 is CASSSPSEQYF. Written as DNA, the CDR3 is TGTGCCAGCAGTTCCCCATCCGAGCAGTACTTC.

The rearrangement uses TRBV14 and TRBJ2-7; 7 positions match TRBD2. The CDR3 is 10 residues long. CDR1 and CDR2 from the germline V gene are SGHDN and FVKESK. V lost 8 bases to trimming and J lost 9 bases; unmatched junction nucleotides: 4. In DNA form, the CDR3 reads TGTGCCAGCGCGGGAGCCGTGCAGTACTTC. Amino acid sequence: CASAGAVQYF. The variable domain in full, completed from reference TRBV14 and TRBJ2-7, reads EAGVTQFPSHSVIEKGQTVTLRCDPISGHDNLYWYRRVMGKEIKFLLHFVKESKQDESGMPNNRFLAERTGGTYSTLKVQPAELEDSGVYFCASAGAVQYFGPGTRLTVT.

V and J are TRBV29-1 and TRBJ2-2; the D call may be TRBD1 or TRBD2 (6 bases each). Deletions cut 5 bases from V and 7 bases from J, with 14 bases between. This CDR3 is 13 amino acids long. Germline V gene data show CDR1 as SQVTM and CDR2 as ANQGSEA. CDR3 loop: CSVRGASNGELFF. CDR3 in DNA: TGCAGCGTTAGGGGGGCTAGTAACGGGGAGCTGTTTTTT.

In its sample, this clone was seen once. This chain joins TRBV9 and TRBJ1-1; D is perhaps TRBD1 (5 bases). The V end lost 0 bases, the J end lost 3 bases, and 12 bases lay between the germline ends. From germline, CDR1 is SGDLS and CDR2 YYNGEE. This CDR3 has 15 residues. CDR3 in amino acids: CASSVAEGLDTEAFF. Written as DNA, the CDR3 is TGTGCCAGCAGCGTAGCTGAGGGGCTAGACACTGAAGCTTTCTTT.

The chain carries TRBV5-1 and TRBJ2-1; the match to TRBD1 covers 7 bases. Germline values: CDR1 SGHRS, CDR2 YFSETQ. V trimming: 0 bases; J trimming: 1 base; junction bases outside the gene matches: 1. This CDR3 region has 15 residues. CDR3 nucleotide sequence: TGCGCCAGCAGCTTGGCGACAGGGTCCTACAATGAGCAGTTCTTC. It yields the protein CASSLATGSYNEQFF.

The CDR3 bases are TGTGCCAGCAGCCTAGAGGTAGCGGGGGATAACTATGGCTACACCTTC. Protein: CASSLEVAGDNYGYTF. The chain is built from TRBV7-9 and TRBJ1-2, with D tentatively TRBD1 (5 bases). V gave up 5 bases and J gave up 1 base, with 17 bases separating them. CDR3 size: 16 residues. Germline CDR1 and CDR2: SEHNR and FQNEAQ (reference sequence).

This chain links TRBV10-3 with TRBJ2-1; 7 nucleotides align to TRBD2. Trimming took 3 bases from V and 2 from J; bases not matched to a gene: 4. Germline V gene lookup returns CDR1 ENHRY and CDR2 SYGVKD. The length of the CDR3 is 15 residues. CDR3 residues: CAISDGGGPYNEQFF. The CDR3 nucleotides read TGTGCCATCAGTGACGGGGGAGGGCCCTACAATGAGCAGTTCTTC.

This clone is medium-sized within its sample. V and J are TRBV9 and TRBJ2-1, with D possibly TRBD2 on 6 matching bases. The CDR3 has 15 amino acids. In germline, CDR1 is SGDLS, CDR2 YYNGEE. Trimming took 3 bases from V and 7 from J, leaving 17 bases between them. The CDR3 region is CASSASGGVLNEQFF. CDR3 nucleotides: TGTGCCAGCAGCGCTTCCGGGGGAGTATTGAATGAGCAGTTCTTC.

The chain combines TRBV5-1 with TRBJ2-1; no clear D. This CDR3 region has 14 residues. Looked up from germline, CDR1 is SGHRS and CDR2 is YFSETQ. V lost 1 base and J 3 bases, leaving 8 bases between the germline ends. The DNA of the CDR3 is TGCGCCAGCAGCTTGATGTACAGCTACAATGAGCAGTTCTTC. Translating gives CASSLMYSYNEQFF. Based on the CDR3 plus reference TRBV5-1 and TRBJ2-1, the full variable domain is KAGVTQTPRYLIKTRGQQVTLSCSPISGHRSVSWYQQTPGQGLQFLFEYFSETQRNKGNFPGRFSGRQFSNSRSEMNVSTLELGDSALYLCASSLMYSYNEQFFGPGTRLTVL.

This clone has just one count. The chain employs TRBV15 and TRBJ2-7, with a possible D match to TRBD1 (5 bases). The germline V and J ends were trimmed by 0 bases and 1 base, with 10 bases remaining between them. The CDR3 contains 15 residues. Germline-derived CDR1 and CDR2 are LNHNV and YYDKDF (reference sequence). CDR3 DNA: TGTGCCACCAGCAGAGACAGGGCTGGATCCTACGAGCAGTACTTC. Encoded protein: CATSRDRAGSYEQYF.

V gene TRBV19 combines with J gene TRBJ2-7; D remains unclear. CDR1 is LNHDA, CDR2 SQIVND, per germline (reference sequence). The CDR3 extends over 12 amino acids. V was clipped by 3 bases and J by 5 bases, with 8 bases between them. The DNA for the CDR3 is TGTGCCAGTAGTATTTCCGCGAACGAGCAGTACTTC. Translated, it gives CASSISANEQYF.

The J gene is TRBJ1-2, the V gene TRBV4-1, with D uncertain. The CDR3 extends over 13 amino acids. Per the germline V gene, CDR1 is MGHRA and CDR2 is YSYEKL. V was clipped by 0 bases and J by 7 bases, with 9 bases between them. The CDR3 protein is CASSQEVRAGYTF. CDR3 sequence (DNA): TGCGCCAGCAGCCAAGAGGTCCGGGCTGGCTACACCTTC.

The chain couples TRBV5-5 to TRBJ2-7; 8 nucleotides line up with TRBD2. The length of the CDR3 is 15 residues. The junction had 6 bases not matched to a gene; V was cut back by 4 bases and J by 0 bases. CDR1 is SGHKS, CDR2 YYEKEE, per germline (reference sequence). The CDR3: CASSASGGASYEQYF. The DNA of the CDR3 is TGTGCCAGCAGCGCCTCCGGGGGGGCCTCCTACGAGCAGTACTTC.

This chain uses TRBV10-3 with TRBJ1-2; TRBD1 agrees at 7 bases. Germline CDR1 is ENHRY and CDR2 is SYGVKD. The V gene end was trimmed by 2 bases and the J gene end by 3 bases; junction bases not matched to a gene: 6. The CDR3 has 15 residues. The CDR3 DNA reads as TGTGCCATCAGTGAGGAGGGGGCGCGAGACTATGGCTACACCTTC. Translating gives CAISEEGARDYGYTF.

The V call is TRBV12-5, the J call TRBJ2-2; D remains unclear. The ends were cut back, 3 bases at V and 0 bases at J, with 11 bases in the middle. There are 16 residues in the CDR3. Per the germline V gene, CDR1 is LGHNT and CDR2 is FRNRAP. CDR3 nucleotide sequence: TGTGCTAGTGGTTTTTCCCCTATCGCGAACACCGGGGAGCTGTTTTTT. It encodes CASGFSPIANTGELFF.

V usage is TRBV5-1 and J usage is TRBJ1-6; D gene ambiguous. The ends were cut back, 0 bases at V and 7 bases at J, with 11 bases in the middle. The length of the CDR3 is 15 residues. Germline lookup yields CDR1 SGHRS and CDR2 YFSETQ. Here the CDR3 DNA reads TGCGCCAGCAGCTTGGCTCTTTTGGGGAATTCACCCCTCCACTTT. Its translation is CASSLALLGNSPLHF.

V and J are TRBV30 and TRBJ1-3; TRBD1 matches at 7 bases. This CDR3 region has 13 residues. Unmatched junction bases numbered 3, after V lost 3 bases and J lost 4 bases. The germline V gene encodes CDR1 GTSNPN and CDR2 SVGIG (reference sequence). CDR3 nucleotide sequence: TGTGCCTGGAGCACAGGGGCAGGAAACACCATATATTTT. Translation: CAWSTGAGNTIYF.

The chain recombines TRBV18 with TRBJ2-7; TRBD1 aligns across 10 bases. Germline lookup yields CDR1 KGHSH and CDR2 LQKENI. V was pared by 3 bases and J by 4 bases, with 6 bases of the junction left unmatched. The CDR3 has 15 amino acids. CDR3 sequence: CASSPGQGFGYEQYF. The CDR3 DNA is TGTGCCAGCTCACCGGGACAGGGGTTCGGGTACGAGCAGTACTTC.

This rearrangement joins TRBV14 to TRBJ2-1, with D maybe TRBD2 (6 bases). The CDR3 sequence is 15 residues long. V lost 2 bases and J 5 bases, leaving 13 bases between the germline ends. CDR1 and CDR2 from the germline V gene are SGHDN and FVKESK. DNA of the CDR3: TGTGCCAGCAGCCAATACCAGACTAGTCACAATGAGCAGTTCTTC. Protein: CASSQYQTSHNEQFF.

The J gene is TRBJ1-2, the V gene TRBV10-1; D may be TRBD1 (6 bases). This CDR3 is 17 amino acids long. Trimming pared 3 bases from V and 11 bases from J, leaving 28 bases between. CDR1 is WNHNN and CDR2 is SYGVQD in the germline V gene (reference sequence). CDR3 sequence (DNA): TGCGCCAGCAGTGAAGTGAGGCAGGGGAAGCCCCTCATCGGGTACACCTTC. Translation: CASSEVRQGKPLIGYTF.